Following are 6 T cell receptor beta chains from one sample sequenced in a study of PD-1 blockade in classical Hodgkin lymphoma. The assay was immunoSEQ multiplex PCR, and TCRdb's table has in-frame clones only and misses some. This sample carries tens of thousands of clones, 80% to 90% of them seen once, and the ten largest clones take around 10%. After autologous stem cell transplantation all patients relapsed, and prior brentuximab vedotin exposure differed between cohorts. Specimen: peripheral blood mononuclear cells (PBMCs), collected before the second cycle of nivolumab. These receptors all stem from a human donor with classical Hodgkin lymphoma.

CDR3 sequence: CSVPSGVANYGYTF. The CDR3 region has the DNA TGCAGCGTCCCCTCGGGGGTCGCTAACTATGGCTACACCTTC. The chain links TRBV29-1 to TRBJ1-2; D might be TRBD1 (5 bases). From germline, CDR1 is SQVTM and CDR2 ANQGSEA. CDR3 size: 14 residues. V was shortened by 6 bases and J by 0 bases, with 14 bases between the two germline ends.

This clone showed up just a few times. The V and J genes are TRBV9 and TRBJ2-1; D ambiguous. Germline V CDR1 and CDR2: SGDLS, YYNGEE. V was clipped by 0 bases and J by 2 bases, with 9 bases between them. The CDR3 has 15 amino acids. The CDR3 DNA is TGTGCCAGCAGCGTAGCCCCGGGCCCCTACAATGAGCAGTTCTTC. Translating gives CASSVAPGPYNEQFF.

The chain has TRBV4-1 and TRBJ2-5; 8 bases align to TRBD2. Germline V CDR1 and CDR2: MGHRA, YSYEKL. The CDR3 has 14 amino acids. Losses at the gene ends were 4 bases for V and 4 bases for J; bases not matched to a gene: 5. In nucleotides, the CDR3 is TGCGCCAGCAGCCCCACGGGGGGGGGAGAGACCCAGTACTTC. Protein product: CASSPTGGGETQYF.

The CDR3 coding sequence is TGTGCCAGCTACGGACAGGGGCGCAATGAGCAGTTCTTC. Translation gives CASYGQGRNEQFF. This chain uses TRBV18 with TRBJ2-1, with 9 bases identical to TRBD1. Looked up from germline, CDR1 is KGHSH and CDR2 is LQKENI. Unmatched junction bases numbered 4, after V lost 7 bases and J lost 6 bases. This CDR3 spans 13 amino acids.

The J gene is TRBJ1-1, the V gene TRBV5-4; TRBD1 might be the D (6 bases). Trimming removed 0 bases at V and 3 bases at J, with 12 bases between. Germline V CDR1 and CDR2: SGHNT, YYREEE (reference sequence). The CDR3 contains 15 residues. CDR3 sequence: CASSLAGGGYTEAFF. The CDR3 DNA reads TGTGCCAGCAGCTTGGCCGGGGGCGGGTACACTGAAGCTTTCTTT.

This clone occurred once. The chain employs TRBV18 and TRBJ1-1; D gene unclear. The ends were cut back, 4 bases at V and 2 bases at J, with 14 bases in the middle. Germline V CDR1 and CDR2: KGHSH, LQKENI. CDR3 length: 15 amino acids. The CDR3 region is CASSLQVTANTEAFF. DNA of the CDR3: TGTGCCAGCTCACTACAAGTCACAGCAAACACTGAAGCTTTCTTT.